The 16 T cell receptor beta chains given below trace back to one sample, sequenced in a study of glioma-infiltrating T cells. Amplification of TCR alpha and beta CDR3 regions from RNA used iRepertoire nested multiplex PCR. TCRdb used MiXCR to reprocess the multiplex PCR reads, holding one entry per CDR3 protein. The table records over 100,000 distinct CDR3 sequences, less than 30% of them present only once. Sequencing was done on a sample of glioma tissue, nonneoplastic brain tissue, or PBMCs (not recorded which). The receptors were gathered from a human donor with low-grade glioma or glioblastoma, undergoing nonglioma brain surgery, or in good health (not recorded which).

There are many counts of this clonotype. This chain uses TRBV27 with TRBJ2-7; the match to TRBD1 covers 7 bases. Trimming at V came to 2 bases and at J to 2 bases, leaving 3 bases not matched to a gene. Germline assignment: CDR1 MNHEY and CDR2 SMNVEV (reference sequence). This CDR3 contains 14 residues. The CDR3 spells CASSLTGAAYEQYF. The CDR3 coding sequence is TGTGCCAGCAGTTTAACAGGGGCGGCCTACGAGCAGTACTTC.

This chain uses TRBV3-1 with TRBJ2-1, with 12 bases matching TRBD2. CDR1 and CDR2 from the germline V gene are LGHDT and YNNKEL (reference sequence). The CDR3 is 14 residues long. V lost 7 bases, J lost 10 bases, and 8 bases stayed unmatched. As DNA, the CDR3 is TGTGCCAGCACCGCGACTAGCGGGAGTTCCGAGCAGTTCTTC. Its translation is CASTATSGSSEQFF.

This clonotype showed up many times. The V call is TRBV18, the J call TRBJ2-1; D is possibly TRBD1 (6 bases). The CDR3 spans 13 residues. Trimming removed 2 bases at V and 8 bases at J, with 10 bases between. The germline gives CDR1 KGHSH, CDR2 LQKENI. The CDR3 coding sequence is TGTGCCAGCTCACCAAAACAGGGCCATGAGCAGTTCTTC. This gives the protein CASSPKQGHEQFF.

This clonotype came up many times. The chain couples TRBV19 to TRBJ2-1; the D gene is possibly TRBD1 (6 bases). The CDR3 extends over 15 amino acids. Germline V gene data show CDR1 as LNHDA and CDR2 as SQIVND (reference sequence). Trimming removed 3 bases at V and 1 base at J, with 10 bases between. The CDR3 DNA follows: TGTGCCAGTAGTATGGGCAGGGGATCCTACAATGAGCAGTTCTTC. This translates into CASSMGRGSYNEQFF.

This clonotype was seen ten or more times. The chain has TRBV2 and TRBJ1-1; D may be TRBD1 (5 bases). From germline, CDR1 is SNHLY and CDR2 FYNNEI. V shed 3 bases and J shed 1 base, with 15 bases lying between them. The length of the CDR3 is 16 residues. CDR3 coding DNA: TGTGCCAGCAGTGAGCCGGGGATGGGGCCGAACACTGAAGCTTTCTTT. This sequence encodes CASSEPGMGPNTEAFF. Variable domain in full (rest from reference TRBV2 and TRBJ1-1): EPEVTQTPSHQVTQMGQEVILRCVPISNHLYFYWYRQILGQKVEFLVSFYNNEISEKSEIFDDQFSVERPDGSNFTLKIRSTKLEDSAMYFCASSEPGMGPNTEAFFGQGTRLTVV.

This clonotype showed up just once. A clone one base away is much larger, so this may be a read error. The CDR3 DNA is TGTGCCAGCAGCCGAAAACGGGCTCTCTACGAGCAGTACTTC. Protein product: CASSRKRALYEQYF. The chain uses TRBV16 and TRBJ2-7; D gene uncertain. The CDR3 totals 14 residues. Germline CDR1 is KGHSY and CDR2 is FQNENV. The V gene lost 4 bases and the J gene lost 3 bases, with 13 bases spanning the gap.

This clonotype came up many times. The V and J genes are TRBV7-9 and TRBJ1-1; no clear D gene. Germline V gives CDR1 SEHNR, CDR2 FQNEAQ (reference sequence). Trimming took 1 base from V and 6 from J, leaving 9 bases between them. The CDR3 spans 13 residues. CDR3 sequence reads: CASSLGGYAEAFF. In DNA form, the CDR3 reads TGTGCCAGCAGCTTAGGAGGGTATGCTGAAGCTTTCTTT.

This clonotype was found many times. V gene TRBV2 combines with J gene TRBJ2-1; D call uncertain. The length of the CDR3 is 15 residues. Per the germline V gene, CDR1 is SNHLY and CDR2 is FYNNEI. Trimming stripped 3 bases from V and 4 bases from J, with 13 bases between. The CDR3 sequence is CASSEVSLPYNEQFF. The CDR3, as DNA: TGTGCCAGCAGTGAGGTCAGCCTTCCGTACAATGAGCAGTTCTTC.

The J gene is TRBJ2-4, the V gene TRBV12-3 or TRBV12-4; D is ambiguous. This CDR3 contains 14 residues. Trimming took off 3 bases at V and 6 bases at J, with 12 bases between the two ends. CDR3 sequence (DNA): TGTGCCAGCAGTTTTTGTGACGTCGTAAACATTCAGTACTTC. Amino acids: CASSFCDVVNIQYF.

The sample holds many counts of this clonotype. CDR3 protein: CASSASTGSTDTQYF. Here the CDR3 DNA reads TGTGCCAGCAGTGCGTCGACAGGGAGCACAGATACGCAGTATTTT. The J gene is TRBJ2-3, the V gene TRBV27; 7 bases align to TRBD1. The germline V gene has CDR1 MNHEY and CDR2 SMNVEV (reference sequence). The CDR3 covers 15 residues. After removal of 5 bases from V and 0 bases from J, the junction contained 5 bases not matched to a gene.

At least ten counts were recorded for this clonotype. The J gene is TRBJ1-1, the V gene TRBV18; TRBD1 might be the D (6 bases). The CDR3 has 13 residues. V was shortened by 5 bases and J by 0 bases, with 7 bases between the two germline ends. The germline V gene encodes CDR1 KGHSH and CDR2 LQKENI. The chain's CDR3 is CASSTGLNTEAFF. The CDR3 DNA reads TGTGCCAGCTCAACAGGGTTGAACACTGAAGCTTTCTTT.

The chain recombines TRBV12-3 or TRBV12-4 with TRBJ1-1; D not resolved. The CDR3 has 12 amino acids. V lost 3 bases and J 4 bases, leaving 6 bases between the germline ends. This CDR3 reads CASSFAGTEAFF. DNA of the CDR3: TGTGCCAGCAGTTTCGCCGGCACTGAAGCTTTCTTT.

Concerning this clonotype itself: The junction departs from the called germline gene at one end, perhaps through a read error. The gene calls are TRBV6-2 or TRBV6-3 and TRBJ1-5, with TRBD1 matching over 8 bases. The CDR3 loop spans 11 amino acids. CDR1 and CDR2 from the germline V gene are MNHEY and SVGEGT. The CDR3 DNA is TGTTCCAGTGCAGGGGGCCAGCCCCAGCATTTT. Residues: CSSAGGQPQHF.

At least ten counts were recorded for this clonotype. The chain combines TRBV20-1 with TRBJ2-1; TRBD2 matches at 9 bases. Germline CDR1 DFQATT, CDR2 SNEGSKA (reference sequence). The CDR3 extends over 19 amino acids. With 6 bases clipped from V and 0 bases from J, the junction kept 18 bases outside the gene matches. The DNA of the CDR3 is TGCAGTGCCATGCGTTTGGCTAGCGGGACCTCTAGCTCCTACAATGAGCAGTTCTTC. Translating it yields CSAMRLASGTSSSYNEQFF.

This clonotype was seen repeatedly, ten times or more. This chain links TRBV27 with TRBJ1-1; D is undetermined. V dropped 8 bases and J dropped 1 base, with 17 bases sitting between them. This CDR3 is built from 15 residues. Germline V gives CDR1 MNHEY, CDR2 SMNVEV (reference sequence). CDR3 in DNA: TGTGCCAGCGTCCCCCTCCGGGCGGGGAACACTGAAGCTTTCTTT. It is translated as CASVPLRAGNTEAFF.

This clonotype was counted ten times or more. The gene calls are TRBV29-1 and TRBJ2-7, with D uncertain. Germline loops: CDR1 SQVTM, CDR2 ANQGSEA. V shed 1 base and J shed 3 bases, with 7 bases lying between them. CDR3 length: 12 amino acids. The CDR3 region is CSVEVDGYEQYF. As DNA, the CDR3 is TGCAGCGTTGAAGTGGACGGCTACGAGCAGTACTTC.